The rows below give T cell receptor beta chains drawn from one sample of a study of CD8+CD57+ T cells in acquired aplastic anemia. TCRdb analysed the reads with MiXCR anew, one entry per CDR3 protein. The data hold 35,000 to 50,000 distinct CDR3 sequences, with 65% to 70% observed a single time. Material for sequencing was sorted CD4+, CD8+, or CD8+CD57+ T cells (not recorded which) from PBMCs. The receptor source for this set is a human donor in good health, serving as a control. CDR3s include the opening cysteine and the closing phenylalanine or tryptophan. The order of the fields is V gene, J gene, D gene, clone size, CDR3 DNA, CDR3 protein. A D gene is named only where the DNA matches it firmly. Part of the rows lack a size; the others show once, few, many or a class for expanded clones.

v_gene: TRBV4-1; j_gene: TRBJ2-1; d_gene: TRBD2; abundance: many; CDR3nt: TGCGCCAGCAGCCATAGCGGGGACTACAATGAGCAGTTCTTC; CDR3aa: CASSHSGDYNEQFF
v_gene: TRBV29-1; j_gene: TRBJ2-1; d_gene: TRBD2; abundance: NA; CDR3nt: TGCAGCGTTAAGGGCCTTAAGGAGCGGGGGGGTACAAATGAGCAGTTCTTC; CDR3aa: CSVKGLKERGGTNEQFF
v_gene: TRBV25-1; j_gene: TRBJ1-2; d_gene: NA; abundance: NA; CDR3nt: TGTGCCAGCAGCGCCGGGGGCGCGTACTATGGCTACACCTTC; CDR3aa: CASSAGGAYYGYTF
v_gene: TRBV6-6; j_gene: TRBJ1-3; d_gene: NA; abundance: many; CDR3nt: TGTGCCAGCAGTTACCCCGCAGTCTCTGGAAACACCATATATTTT; CDR3aa: CASSYPAVSGNTIYF
v_gene: TRBV19; j_gene: TRBJ2-1; d_gene: NA; abundance: many; CDR3nt: TGTGCCAGTAGTTCCGGGGGAGGGGGGGCCTACAATGAGCAGTTCTTC; CDR3aa: CASSSGGGGAYNEQFF
v_gene: TRBV29-1; j_gene: TRBJ2-1; d_gene: TRBD2; abundance: NA; CDR3nt: TGCAGCGTCGACACCGGGACTAGGTTCGATGAGCAGTTCTTC; CDR3aa: CSVDTGTRFDEQFF
v_gene: TRBV10-3; j_gene: TRBJ1-5; d_gene: NA; abundance: NA; CDR3nt: TGTGCCATCAGTGATGGCGGGGTTTCGAGCAATCAGCCCCAGCATTTT; CDR3aa: CAISDGGVSSNQPQHF
v_gene: TRBV10-3; j_gene: TRBJ2-6; d_gene: NA; abundance: medium-sized; CDR3nt: TGTGCCATCAGACCCGGGGCGCGAACTTCTGGGGCCAACGTCCTGACTTTC; CDR3aa: CAIRPGARTSGANVLTF
v_gene: TRBV19; j_gene: TRBJ2-2; d_gene: NA; abundance: NA; CDR3nt: TGTGCCAGTAGTCCTCAGGGGTCTGGCACCGGGGAGCTGTTTTTT; CDR3aa: CASSPQGSGTGELFF
v_gene: TRBV20-1; j_gene: TRBJ1-1; d_gene: NA; abundance: NA; CDR3nt: TGCAGTGCTAGAGTGCAGGGACTTAACACTGAAGCTTTCTTT; CDR3aa: CSARVQGLNTEAFF
v_gene: TRBV10-3; j_gene: TRBJ2-7; d_gene: NA; abundance: NA; CDR3nt: TGTGCCGTCAGCCACGGGGGCAACTCCTACGAGCAGTACTTC; CDR3aa: CAVSHGGNSYEQYF
v_gene: TRBV19; j_gene: TRBJ2-7; d_gene: NA; abundance: NA; CDR3nt: TGTGCCAGTAAAGCCCTGGGGGACTCCTACGAGCAGTACTTC; CDR3aa: CASKALGDSYEQYF
v_gene: TRBV4-1; j_gene: TRBJ2-7; d_gene: TRBD2; abundance: NA; CDR3nt: TGCGCCAGCAGCCAGGCGACTAGCGGGAGTGTCTACGAGCAGTACTTC; CDR3aa: CASSQATSGSVYEQYF
v_gene: TRBV5-1; j_gene: TRBJ1-5; d_gene: NA; abundance: NA; CDR3nt: TGCGCCAGCAGCTTGGGAGGACAGAATAATCAGCCCCAGCGTTTT; CDR3aa: CASSLGGQNNQPQRF
v_gene: TRBV19; j_gene: TRBJ1-5; d_gene: NA; abundance: NA; CDR3nt: TGTGCCAGTACCTCCAACCCCTTAGAGCAGCCCCAGCATTTT; CDR3aa: CASTSNPLEQPQHF
v_gene: TRBV4-3; j_gene: TRBJ1-4; d_gene: TRBD1; abundance: NA; CDR3nt: TGCGCCAGCAGCCAAGATCGGGGCAGGGGGGCTGAAAAACTGTTTTTT; CDR3aa: CASSQDRGRGAEKLFF
v_gene: TRBV25-1; j_gene: TRBJ2-7; d_gene: NA; abundance: NA; CDR3nt: TGTGCCAGCAGCCCCTCCCGCTCCTACGAGCAGTACTTC; CDR3aa: CASSPSRSYEQYF
v_gene: TRBV2; j_gene: TRBJ1-5; d_gene: NA; abundance: NA; CDR3nt: TGTGCCAGCAGCTGGGACACTCAGCCCCAGCATTTT; CDR3aa: CASSWDTQPQHF
v_gene: TRBV7-9; j_gene: TRBJ1-1; d_gene: NA; abundance: NA; CDR3nt: TGTGCCAGCAGCTTGGGCTCTAACACTGAAGCTTTCTTT; CDR3aa: CASSLGSNTEAFF
v_gene: TRBV7-9; j_gene: TRBJ1-2; d_gene: TRBD1; abundance: NA; CDR3nt: TGTGCCAGCAGCAAGATTGAGGGGGCCGATGGCTACACCTTC; CDR3aa: CASSKIEGADGYTF
v_gene: TRBV29-1; j_gene: TRBJ1-2; d_gene: NA; abundance: NA; CDR3nt: TGCAGCGTCAAAACAGGAGACTATGGCTACACCTTC; CDR3aa: CSVKTGDYGYTF
v_gene: TRBV7-9; j_gene: TRBJ1-6; d_gene: NA; abundance: few; CDR3nt: TGTGCCAGCAGCTTTTACCTCCAGTATAATTCACCCCTCCACTTT; CDR3aa: CASSFYLQYNSPLHF
v_gene: TRBV10-3; j_gene: TRBJ1-5; d_gene: NA; abundance: NA; CDR3nt: TGTGCCACTGACAAGGGCGGACAGTTTGCGCCCCAGCATTTT; CDR3aa: CATDKGGQFAPQHF
v_gene: TRBV11-2; j_gene: TRBJ2-3; d_gene: TRBD1; abundance: many; CDR3nt: TGTGCCAGCAGCTTAGGAGACAGGGGAGGCATCGTGGATACGCAGTATTTT; CDR3aa: CASSLGDRGGIVDTQYF
v_gene: TRBV12-3/TRBV12-4; j_gene: TRBJ2-1; d_gene: NA; abundance: NA; CDR3nt: TGTGCCAGCAACATCCTGGACGCCTACAATGAGCAGTTCTTC; CDR3aa: CASNILDAYNEQFF
v_gene: TRBV2; j_gene: TRBJ2-5; d_gene: NA; abundance: NA; CDR3nt: TGTGCCAGCAGTGAGGAAGAGACCCAGTACTTC; CDR3aa: CASSEEETQYF
v_gene: TRBV28; j_gene: TRBJ1-6; d_gene: NA; abundance: many; CDR3nt: TGTGCCAGCAGTTTGGGCGGGAGTAGCTCACCCCTCCACTTT; CDR3aa: CASSLGGSSSPLHF
v_gene: TRBV20-1; j_gene: TRBJ1-1; d_gene: NA; abundance: NA; CDR3nt: TGCAGTGCTAGACCCATACTCAAGAACACTGAAGCTTTCTTT; CDR3aa: CSARPILKNTEAFF
v_gene: TRBV5-4; j_gene: TRBJ2-1; d_gene: NA; abundance: many; CDR3nt: TGTGCCAGCAGCTGGGGACTGAGCTCCTACAATGAGCAGTTCTTC; CDR3aa: CASSWGLSSYNEQFF
v_gene: TRBV7-2; j_gene: TRBJ2-7; d_gene: TRBD1; abundance: NA; CDR3nt: TGTGCCAGCAGCCCCCGACAGGGGGCCTACGAGCAGTACTTC; CDR3aa: CASSPRQGAYEQYF
v_gene: TRBV2; j_gene: TRBJ2-7; d_gene: NA; abundance: NA; CDR3nt: TGTGCCAGCAGTACTGCAGGACGCTCCTACGAGCGGTACTTC; CDR3aa: CASSTAGRSYERYF
v_gene: TRBV5-1; j_gene: TRBJ2-3; d_gene: TRBD1; abundance: NA; CDR3nt: TGCGCCAGCAGCTTTGGACAGGGGGCGACAGATACGCAGTATTTT; CDR3aa: CASSFGQGATDTQYF
v_gene: TRBV20-1; j_gene: TRBJ1-1; d_gene: NA; abundance: NA; CDR3nt: TGCAGTGCTAGAACCCCGACGGATAAAGGGGAGGCTTTCTTT; CDR3aa: CSARTPTDKGEAFF
v_gene: TRBV10-1; j_gene: TRBJ2-7; d_gene: TRBD2; abundance: NA; CDR3nt: TGCGCCAGCAGTGAGGAGGCGGGAGGGCCCTACGAGCAGTACTTC; CDR3aa: CASSEEAGGPYEQYF
v_gene: TRBV20-1; j_gene: TRBJ1-2; d_gene: NA; abundance: NA; CDR3nt: TGCAGTGCTTCCCAGGGGTGGGAGGCTGGCTACACCTTC; CDR3aa: CSASQGWEAGYTF
v_gene: TRBV15; j_gene: TRBJ2-5; d_gene: NA; abundance: few; CDR3nt: TGTGCCACCAGCAGCTACAGGGAGCTCCAACAGACCCAGTACTTC; CDR3aa: CATSSYRELQQTQYF
v_gene: TRBV29-1; j_gene: TRBJ1-1; d_gene: NA; abundance: NA; CDR3nt: TGCAGCGTTGGAGGGAGGGCCGGAGCGGGTGAAGCTTTCTTT; CDR3aa: CSVGGRAGAGEAFF
v_gene: TRBV2; j_gene: TRBJ1-6; d_gene: TRBD1; abundance: once; CDR3nt: TGTGCCAGCAGCGTAGCGACAGGGGGCCGCTCCTATAATTCACCCCTCCACTTT; CDR3aa: CASSVATGGRSYNSPLHF
v_gene: TRBV5-5; j_gene: TRBJ1-2; d_gene: TRBD1; abundance: NA; CDR3nt: TGTGCCAGCAGCATAGTGACAGGGGGCGATAACTATGGCTACACCTTC; CDR3aa: CASSIVTGGDNYGYTF
v_gene: TRBV20-1; j_gene: TRBJ1-6; d_gene: TRBD1; abundance: NA; CDR3nt: TGCAGTGCTAGACCTCCGGGACAGGAATCCTCACCCCTCCACTTT; CDR3aa: CSARPPGQESSPLHF
v_gene: TRBV2; j_gene: TRBJ1-1; d_gene: NA; abundance: NA; CDR3nt: TGTGCCAGCAGTGCGGCGGGCACGATCATGAACACTGAAGCTTTCTTT; CDR3aa: CASSAAGTIMNTEAFF
v_gene: TRBV12-3/TRBV12-4; j_gene: TRBJ2-7; d_gene: TRBD2; abundance: NA; CDR3nt: TGTGCCAGCAGCCTCGGGACTAGTTTCAACGAGCAGTACTTC; CDR3aa: CASSLGTSFNEQYF
v_gene: TRBV20-1; j_gene: TRBJ2-1; d_gene: NA; abundance: NA; CDR3nt: TGCAGTGCAAAACAGGGTTTTGGCAATGAGCAGTTCTTC; CDR3aa: CSAKQGFGNEQFF
v_gene: TRBV2; j_gene: TRBJ1-4; d_gene: NA; abundance: few; CDR3nt: TGTGCCACCTTGGCCCAGGGTAAAAAACTGTTTTTT; CDR3aa: CATLAQGKKLFF
v_gene: TRBV7-6; j_gene: TRBJ2-7; d_gene: NA; abundance: NA; CDR3nt: TGTGCCAGCAGTTCGCAGGAGACCTACGAGCAGTACTTC; CDR3aa: CASSSQETYEQYF
v_gene: TRBV11-2; j_gene: TRBJ1-4; d_gene: NA; abundance: NA; CDR3nt: TGTACCAGCAAGCTGGATACTAATGAAAAACTGTTTTTT; CDR3aa: CTSKLDTNEKLFF
v_gene: TRBV19; j_gene: TRBJ2-1; d_gene: NA; abundance: NA; CDR3nt: TGTGCAAGTAGTTTTCGGGACCTATACAATGAGCAGTTCTTC; CDR3aa: CASSFRDLYNEQFF
v_gene: TRBV13; j_gene: TRBJ1-1; d_gene: NA; abundance: many; CDR3nt: TGTGCCAGCAGTGGACGGCTGAACACTGAAGCTTTCTTT; CDR3aa: CASSGRLNTEAFF
v_gene: TRBV12-3/TRBV12-4; j_gene: TRBJ2-5; d_gene: NA; abundance: many; CDR3nt: TGTGCCAGCAGTCCACCCATACGGGACTTCCAAGAGACCCAGTACTTC; CDR3aa: CASSPPIRDFQETQYF
v_gene: TRBV10-3; j_gene: TRBJ1-2; d_gene: NA; abundance: NA; CDR3nt: TGTGCCATCAGTCAACAGGCTGCGGAGGGCTACACCTTC; CDR3aa: CAISQQAAEGYTF
v_gene: TRBV2; j_gene: TRBJ2-3; d_gene: NA; abundance: NA; CDR3nt: TGTGCCAGCTATGGCACAGATACGCAGTATTTT; CDR3aa: CASYGTDTQYF
v_gene: TRBV7-9; j_gene: TRBJ2-7; d_gene: NA; abundance: medium-sized; CDR3nt: TGTGCCAGCAGCTTACCCCCCGACGAGCAGTACTTC; CDR3aa: CASSLPPDEQYF
v_gene: TRBV29-1; j_gene: TRBJ2-2; d_gene: NA; abundance: NA; CDR3nt: TGCAGCTTTGCCAGGAACACCGGGGAGCTGTTTTTT; CDR3aa: CSFARNTGELFF
v_gene: TRBV5-1; j_gene: TRBJ1-1; d_gene: NA; abundance: NA; CDR3nt: TGCGCCAGCAGCTTGGCTCCCCAATATGACACTGAAGCTTTCTTT; CDR3aa: CASSLAPQYDTEAFF
v_gene: TRBV19; j_gene: TRBJ2-7; d_gene: NA; abundance: NA; CDR3nt: TGTGCCAGTAGTACCCCGAGCCTCTACGAGCAGTACTTC; CDR3aa: CASSTPSLYEQYF
v_gene: TRBV5-4; j_gene: TRBJ2-2; d_gene: TRBD2; abundance: NA; CDR3nt: TGTGCCAGCAGCTTGCCAAGCGGGGGAGTCATCGGGGAGCTGTTTTTT; CDR3aa: CASSLPSGGVIGELFF
v_gene: TRBV24-1; j_gene: TRBJ1-1; d_gene: NA; abundance: NA; CDR3nt: TGTGCCACCAGTGACGGTCGAACGGATGAAGCTTTCTTT; CDR3aa: CATSDGRTDEAFF
v_gene: TRBV19; j_gene: TRBJ1-6; d_gene: NA; abundance: NA; CDR3nt: TGTGCCAGTACGGGGGGGCAATCACCCCTCCACTTT; CDR3aa: CASTGGQSPLHF